Sequencing of this T cell receptor beta chain was carried out in a study of blood T cells in healthy people across ages. In this sample, this clonotype turned up many times. Alongside a J-beta primer mix, a sample-barcoded 5' primer served in a second PCR lasting about 7 to 12 cycles. TCRdb ran MiXCR on the 5' RACE reads and lists one entry per CDR3 protein. The repertoire includes 650,000 to 900,000 distinct CDR3 sequences, around 62% of them detected once, and about 30% sits in the top ten. The individuals who served as donors were healthy Caucasians living in Russia, aged roughly 6 to 90. Total RNA was isolated from each sample in quantities of at least 6 micrograms. The TCR was taken from a man aged 30 to 45 in good health. Sequences were obtained from blood.

The chain's CDR3 is CASSLPTGYEQYF. CDR3 nucleotide sequence: TGTGCCAGCAGTTTACCCACGGGATACGAGCAGTACTTC. The chain combines TRBV12-3 or TRBV12-4 with TRBJ2-7; D is perhaps TRBD2 (5 bases). Trimming shortened V by 2 bases and J by 4 bases, and 9 bases separated the two germline ends. The CDR3 is made up of 13 amino acids.